This is a list of T cell receptor beta chains from one sample in a study of blood T cell repertoires in COVID-19. TCRdb's copy holds only in-frame clones and misses some; the assay was immunoSEQ multiplex PCR. The sample shows 250,000 to 300,000 clones, roughly 88% of them seen only once. The sequencing sample was made of peripheral blood. These receptor sequences come from a woman aged 25 to 39 with acute or convalescent COVID-19. CDR3s include the opening cysteine and the closing phenylalanine or tryptophan. The order of the fields is J gene, CDR3 length, V gene, clone size, D gene, CDR3 DNA, CDR3 protein. D genes are given only for firm matches. For some rows the clone size is stated as once, few or many, or as a class when expanded; others skip it.

TRBJ2-7	22	TRBV21-1	once	NA	TGTGCCAGCAGCAGCCGCCAGCCGGGACAGGGTTCGGTCGGGAGGATTCCCTACGAGCAGTACTTC	CASSSRQPGQGSVGRIPYEQYF
TRBJ2-1	15	TRBV5-6	NA	NA	TGTGCCAGCAGCATAACTAGGGTTAGGAACAATGAGCAGTTCTTC	CASSITRVRNNEQFF
TRBJ1-6	16	TRBV7-8	NA	TRBD1	TGTGCCAGCAGCTTGGACAGGGGAAGTACATCTTCACCCCTCCACTTT	CASSLDRGSTSSPLHF
TRBJ2-7	13	TRBV7-6	NA	NA	TGTGCCAGCAGCTTACTCGGGGCCTACGAGCAGTACTTC	CASSLLGAYEQYF
TRBJ2-3	16	TRBV6-5	NA	TRBD1	TGTGCCAGCAGTTACCTCAGAGGACAGGGGGCAGATACGCAGTATTTT	CASSYLRGQGADTQYF
TRBJ1-4	13	TRBV30	NA	TRBD1	TGTGCCTTAACCGGGACAGCTAATGAAAAACTGTTTTTT	CALTGTANEKLFF
TRBJ1-3	14	TRBV6-5	NA	TRBD1	TGTGCCAGCAGGGGGACAGGGACTGGAAACACCATATATTTT	CASRGTGTGNTIYF
TRBJ2-5	14	TRBV18	NA	TRBD2	TGTGCCAGCAACCCTAGCGGGAGCCTGGAGACCCAGTACTTC	CASNPSGSLETQYF
TRBJ2-7	17	TRBV25-1	NA	TRBD2	TGTGCCAGCAGTGACGGGACTAGCGGACGGAGCCGGGACGAGCAGTACTTC	CASSDGTSGRSRDEQYF
TRBJ2-2	17	TRBV5-4	NA	TRBD1	TGTGCCAGCAGCTTACCGGGACAGGGGGCGATCACCGGGGAGCTGTTTTTT	CASSLPGQGAITGELFF
TRBJ2-1	15	TRBV7-3	NA	TRBD2	TGTGCCAGCAGCCTTAGCGGGTTGCACAATAATGAGCAGTTCTTC	CASSLSGLHNNEQFF
TRBJ1-4	16	TRBV12-5	NA	TRBD1	TGTGCTAGTGGTTTGACCCCGGGACAGAGGAATGAAAAACTGTTTTTT	CASGLTPGQRNEKLFF
TRBJ2-7	16	TRBV29-1	NA	TRBD1	TGCAGCGTTGACCGGGGCGGCGGGACAGGAGCCTACGAGCAGTACTTC	CSVDRGGGTGAYEQYF
TRBJ2-7	19	TRBV5-1	NA	TRBD2	TGCGCCAGCAGCTTGGTAGCTAGCGGGAGGGCCACATTATCCTACGAGCAGTACTTC	CASSLVASGRATLSYEQYF
TRBJ1-4	13	TRBV3-1/TRBV3-2	NA	NA	TGTGCCAGCAGCCAAGTCGCGGGGGAAAAACTGTTTTTT	CASSQVAGEKLFF
TRBJ2-7	17	TRBV7-2	NA	TRBD1	TGTGCCAGCAGCCCCGGCGCCTACAGGGGGCGATCCTACGAGCAGTACTTC	CASSPGAYRGRSYEQYF
TRBJ2-3	15	TRBV6-1	NA	NA	TGTGCCAGCAGTGAAGTTGGCAAGCTAGCAGATACGCAGTATTTT	CASSEVGKLADTQYF
TRBJ1-2	12	TRBV29-1	NA	NA	TGCAGCGTTGATAGTGGACTCTATGGCTACACCTTC	CSVDSGLYGYTF
TRBJ2-3	19	TRBV7-2	NA	TRBD2	TGTGCCAGCTCCCCCTGGGTAGCGGGAGGGCTGGGGAACCCAGATACGCAGTATTTT	CASSPWVAGGLGNPDTQYF
TRBJ1-5	15	TRBV6-2/TRBV6-3	NA	TRBD1	TGTGCCAGCAGTAAAGACAGGGGGCTTAATCAGCCCCAGCATTTT	CASSKDRGLNQPQHF
TRBJ1-1	15	TRBV10-1	NA	NA	TGCGCCAGCAGTGAGTTGAAACAGGGCGTCACTGAAGCTTTCTTT	CASSELKQGVTEAFF
TRBJ1-1	13	TRBV7-2	NA	NA	TGTGCCAGCAGATCACAGCTGAACACTGAAGCTTTCTTT	CASRSQLNTEAFF
TRBJ2-5	14	TRBV19	NA	NA	TGTGCCAGTAGTATAGATCCAGCGGAGGAGACCCAGTACTTC	CASSIDPAEETQYF
TRBJ1-4	15	TRBV5-1	NA	TRBD1	TGCGCCAGCAGCTTAAGGACAGGGGGAGTGAAAAAACTGTTTTTT	CASSLRTGGVKKLFF
TRBJ1-6	11	TRBV28	once	NA	TGTGCCAGCATGGGGGCGGGACCCCTCCACTTT	CASMGAGPLHF
TRBJ1-2	13	TRBV6-5	NA	NA	TGTGCCAGCACTCACACCACAGGAGAGGGCTACACCTTC	CASTHTTGEGYTF
TRBJ1-1	13	TRBV9	NA	NA	TGTGCCAGCAGCCCTCAGTCGAACACTGAAGCTTTCTTT	CASSPQSNTEAFF
TRBJ2-7	17	TRBV29-1	NA	TRBD2	TGCAGCACAAGAGAGCGGGAGGGCCCTAATAGCGGTTACGAGCAGTACTTC	CSTREREGPNSGYEQYF
TRBJ1-5	16	TRBV19	NA	NA	TGTGCCAGTAGTATAACCCCGGGTCTGAGCAATCAGCCCCAGCATTTT	CASSITPGLSNQPQHF
TRBJ1-6	13	TRBV30	NA	TRBD1	TGTGCACTGATAGGACAGGCGGATTCACCCCTCCACTTT	CALIGQADSPLHF
TRBJ2-1	17	TRBV11-2	few	TRBD2	TGTGCCAGCAGCTTAGCTCGGCTAGCGGGTCTCTACAATGAGCAGTTCTTC	CASSLARLAGLYNEQFF
TRBJ1-5	16	TRBV6-5	NA	NA	TGTGCCAGCAGTTACACAAGGGACTCCAGCCTCCAGCCCCAGCATTTT	CASSYTRDSSLQPQHF
TRBJ1-1	14	TRBV9	NA	NA	TGTGCCAGCAGCGCACCGGGATTGAACACTGAAGCTTTCTTT	CASSAPGLNTEAFF
TRBJ2-1	17	TRBV4-3	NA	TRBD2	TGCGCCAGCAGCCAAGCGGCTAGCGGGAAAAGGTACAATGAGCAGTTCTTC	CASSQAASGKRYNEQFF
TRBJ1-2	13	TRBV27	NA	NA	TGTGCCAGCAGTTTCTACAGTAACTATGGCTACACCTTC	CASSFYSNYGYTF
TRBJ2-7	13	TRBV4-3	NA	NA	TGCGCCAGCAGCCAGGGGCCCTCCTACGAGCAGTACTTC	CASSQGPSYEQYF
TRBJ2-7	16	TRBV19	NA	NA	TGTGCCAGTAGTATCGACATAGACCAAACTCCCTACGAGCAGTACTTC	CASSIDIDQTPYEQYF
TRBJ2-3	22	TRBV7-6	NA	TRBD2	TGTGCCAGCAGCTTAGCTTCCCGACAGCGACTAGCGGGGTTGTCGTCTCCCGATACGCAGTATTTT	CASSLASRQRLAGLSSPDTQYF
TRBJ1-1	14	TRBV7-9	few	NA	TGTGCCAGCGGCTCAACGCGGGGGGCGACTGAAGCTTTCTTT	CASGSTRGATEAFF
TRBJ1-1	11	TRBV10-2	NA	NA	TGCGCCAGCAGTGACTACACTGAAGCTTTCTTT	CASSDYTEAFF
TRBJ1-4	13	TRBV12-3/TRBV12-4	NA	NA	TGTGCCAGCGGGGGGGCAACTAATGAAAAACTGTTTTTT	CASGGATNEKLFF
TRBJ2-2	17	TRBV9	NA	TRBD1	TGTGCCAGCAGCCCAGACAGGGCGGGTAAGAACACCGGGGAGCTGTTTTTT	CASSPDRAGKNTGELFF
TRBJ2-7	14	TRBV2	NA	TRBD2	TGTGCCAGCAGTGAGACGGGAGGGCCGTACGAGCAGTACTTC	CASSETGGPYEQYF
TRBJ2-3	15	TRBV10-3	NA	TRBD1	TGTGCCATCAGTGACCGACAGGGGGGCACAGATACGCAGTATTTT	CAISDRQGGTDTQYF
TRBJ2-3	17	TRBV27	NA	NA	TGTGCCAGCAGTTTACGGGGACACGTCTCTTACACAGATACGCAGTATTTT	CASSLRGHVSYTDTQYF
TRBJ2-7	14	TRBV19	NA	NA	TGTGCCAGTAGTATAGGCGCACTCCGAGGCGAGCAGTACTTC	CASSIGALRGEQYF
TRBJ1-2	13	TRBV10-3	NA	TRBD1	TGTGCCATCAGGGAGGGGACAGGGACTGGCTACACCTTC	CAIREGTGTGYTF
TRBJ2-6	15	TRBV27	NA	NA	TGTGCCAGCAGTTTATTACTAACGGGGGCCAACGTCCTGACTTTC	CASSLLLTGANVLTF
TRBJ1-6	14	TRBV27	NA	TRBD1	TGTGCCAGCAGTTGGGACAGCGATAATTCACCCCTCCACTTT	CASSWDSDNSPLHF
TRBJ1-1	21	TRBV4-1	NA	NA	TGCGCCAGCAGCCAAGTCCCCCCGACAGCTCTCTCGAAAGGCGTGAACACTGAAGCTTTCTTT	CASSQVPPTALSKGVNTEAFF
TRBJ1-1	11	TRBV29-1	NA	NA	TGCAGCACACTACAGGGATGGGATGCTTTCTTT	CSTLQGWDAFF
TRBJ2-1	12	TRBV27	NA	NA	TGTGCCAGCAGTTCCACAGGTACGGAGCAGTTCTTC	CASSSTGTEQFF
TRBJ2-1	14	TRBV6-2/TRBV6-3	NA	TRBD2	TGTGCCAGCAGTATGGGACTAGCGGGAGCTGAGCAGTTCTTC	CASSMGLAGAEQFF
TRBJ1-5	17	TRBV5-6	NA	NA	TGTGCCAGCAGTAAGTTTCCAGGCGAGTTGGGCAATCAGCCCCAGCATTTT	CASSKFPGELGNQPQHF